This TCR beta chain was observed in a study of T cell changes during pregnancy in multiple sclerosis (dated 2019 in TCRdb). Some background on the complete study: The study looked at changes in the T cell repertoire across pregnancy in women with multiple sclerosis.

Reading from cysteine to phenylalanine, the CDR3 counts 14 amino acids. Just the 42-base CDR3 DNA is kept, in frame starting at base 1. V is trimmed back by 2 bases and J by 2 bases, and the junction contains 2 bases that no gene match accounts for. CDR1 GTSNPN and CDR2 SVGIG were looked up in the germline V gene (reference sequence). With respect to this clone: Its binding antigen is unknown. One base away there is no much larger clone; base qualities are not given.

Preparation of the library involved the immunoSEQ multiplex PCR assay. TCRdb obtained this table from immuneACCESS and retained in-frame rearrangements with V and J assigned. These tables miss some clones; where compared with another copy, unresolved V genes account for less than half of the shortfall, and the remainder is unexplained. The sample table contains 85,000 to 100,000 clones; only one count was recorded for 93% of them. More than 0.75% of the sample comes from the top ten. This TCR came from a female donor with multiple sclerosis, enrolled in a pregnancy study. Sequenced here: peripheral blood, sampled after pregnancy. The rearrangement combines TRBV30 with TRBJ1-3, and TRBD1 aligns with 8 junction nucleotides. The nucleotides are TGTGCCTGGAGTTGGGACAGGACTGGAAACACCATATATTTT. It is translated as CAWSWDRTGNTIYF.